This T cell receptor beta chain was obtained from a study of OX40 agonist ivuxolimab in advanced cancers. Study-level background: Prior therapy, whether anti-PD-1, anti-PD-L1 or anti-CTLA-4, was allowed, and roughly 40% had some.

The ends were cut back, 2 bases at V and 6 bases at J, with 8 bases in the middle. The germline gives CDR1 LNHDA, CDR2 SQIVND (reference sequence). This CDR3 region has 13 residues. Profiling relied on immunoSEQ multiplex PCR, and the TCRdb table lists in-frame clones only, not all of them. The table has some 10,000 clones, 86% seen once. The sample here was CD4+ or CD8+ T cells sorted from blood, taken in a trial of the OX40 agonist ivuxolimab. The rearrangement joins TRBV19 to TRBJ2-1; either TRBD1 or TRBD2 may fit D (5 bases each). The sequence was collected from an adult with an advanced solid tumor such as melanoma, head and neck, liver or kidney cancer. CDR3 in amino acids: CASSISGGNEQFF. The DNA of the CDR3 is TGTGCCAGTAGTATATCTGGGGGCAATGAGCAGTTCTTC.